These 7 T cell receptor beta chains came from one sample sequenced in a study of shared clonotypes between healthy human individuals. Data came from immunoSEQ multiplex PCR; TCRdb stores just in-frame clones and leaves some out. The data contain some 2,100,000 clones, roughly 91% of them singletons. CD45RO-negative, CCR7-positively selected cells formed the naive CD8 fraction, excluding terminally differentiated effector memory CD45RA+ cells. Sample: naive CD8+ T cells from PBMCs. These receptors all come from a man aged 18 to 29 in good health. Some clones in this sample may be carry-over from other donors' samples.

The chain recombines TRBV7-6 with TRBJ2-5; no clear D gene. The CDR3 contains 13 residues. Trimming cost V 3 bases and J 4 bases, with 9 bases left between them. Germline loops: CDR1 SGHVS, CDR2 FNYEAQ. The CDR3 DNA sequence: TGTGCCAGCAGCTTCCGAATTGGAGAGACCCAGTACTTC. The encoded protein is CASSFRIGETQYF.

With respect to this clone: Additional DNA sequences in this sample encode the identical CDR3. This chain uses TRBV27 with TRBJ2-7; D not resolved. V was clipped by 3 bases and J by 4 bases, with 10 bases between them. The CDR3 has 13 residues. Germline V gives CDR1 MNHEY, CDR2 SMNVEV (reference sequence). CDR3 amino acids: CASSFGLRYEQYF. The CDR3 DNA sequence: TGTGCCAGCAGTTTTGGGCTTCGTTACGAGCAGTACTTC.

Points on this clone: A clone one base away is much larger, so this may be a read error. V gene TRBV6-5 combines with J gene TRBJ1-5; 10 bases are a match to TRBD1. The CDR3 contains 14 residues. Per the germline V gene, CDR1 is MNHEY and CDR2 is SVGAGI. The V segment lost 5 bases and the J segment 2 bases; nucleotides outside the gene matches: 0. As DNA, the CDR3 is TGTGCCAGCAGTGGGACAGGGGGCAATCAGCCCCAGCATTTT. Protein sequence: CASSGTGGNQPQHF.

The chain uses TRBV28 and TRBJ1-5; maybe TRBD1 (6 bases). The CDR3 length is 14 residues. V was pared by 6 bases and J by 5 bases, with 14 bases between. The germline gives CDR1 MDHEN, CDR2 SYDVKM. The CDR3 DNA sequence: TGTGCCAGCAGCCAGACAGGTTTTGATCAGCCCCAGCATTTT. This encodes CASSQTGFDQPQHF.

In its sample, this clone was seen a few times. This specimen includes other DNA sequences encoding the same CDR3. V usage is TRBV6-1 and J usage is TRBJ1-5; D perhaps matches TRBD1 (5 bases). From germline, CDR1 is MNHNS and CDR2 SASEGT. V lost 0 bases to trimming and J lost 1 base, with 7 bases between them. The CDR3 loop spans 15 amino acids. The CDR3 DNA follows: TGTGCCAGCAGTGAAGCCCGGGACAGCAATCAGCCCCAGCATTTT. It encodes CASSEARDSNQPQHF.

This clone was found once. V gene TRBV11-2 combines with J gene TRBJ2-7; no clear D gene. In germline, CDR1 is SGHAT, CDR2 FQNNGV. Trimming stripped 0 bases from V and 7 bases from J, with 16 bases between. The CDR3 sequence is 15 residues long. DNA of the CDR3: TGTGCCAGCAGCTTAGATTTCGCCGCCTCCTGGGAGCAGTACTTC. As protein: CASSLDFAASWEQYF.

This chain uses TRBV7-8 with TRBJ2-7; D not resolved. Trimming took 1 base from V and 0 from J, leaving 7 bases between them. CDR1 and CDR2 from the germline V gene are SGHVS and FQNEAQ. This CDR3 is built from 14 residues. CDR3 amino acids: CASSLVADSYEQYF. CDR3 nucleotides: TGTGCCAGCAGCTTAGTGGCAGACTCCTACGAGCAGTACTTC.